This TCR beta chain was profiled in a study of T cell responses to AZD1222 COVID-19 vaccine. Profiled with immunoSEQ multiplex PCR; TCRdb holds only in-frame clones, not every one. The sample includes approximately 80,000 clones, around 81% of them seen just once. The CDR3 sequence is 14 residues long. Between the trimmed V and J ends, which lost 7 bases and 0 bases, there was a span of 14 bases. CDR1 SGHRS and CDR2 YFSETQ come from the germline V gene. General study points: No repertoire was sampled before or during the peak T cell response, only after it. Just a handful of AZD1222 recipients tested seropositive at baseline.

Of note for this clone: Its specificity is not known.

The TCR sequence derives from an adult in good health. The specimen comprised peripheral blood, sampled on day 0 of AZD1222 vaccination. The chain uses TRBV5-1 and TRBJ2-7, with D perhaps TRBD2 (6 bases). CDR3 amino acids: CASLEGPASYEQYF. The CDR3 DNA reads TGCGCCAGCCTGGAGGGGCCGGCCTCCTACGAGCAGTACTTC.